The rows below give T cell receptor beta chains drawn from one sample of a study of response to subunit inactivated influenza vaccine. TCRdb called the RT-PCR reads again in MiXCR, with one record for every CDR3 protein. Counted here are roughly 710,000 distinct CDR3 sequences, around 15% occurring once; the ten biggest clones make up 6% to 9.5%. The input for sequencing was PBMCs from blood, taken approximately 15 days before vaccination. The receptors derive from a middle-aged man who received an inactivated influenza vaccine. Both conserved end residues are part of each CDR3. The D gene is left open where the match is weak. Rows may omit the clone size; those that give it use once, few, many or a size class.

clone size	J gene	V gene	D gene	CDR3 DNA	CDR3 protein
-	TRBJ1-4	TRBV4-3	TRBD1	TGCGCCAGCAGCCAAGAGATCAGGGGGCATGAAAAACTGTTTTTT	CASSQEIRGHEKLFF
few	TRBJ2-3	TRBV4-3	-	TGCGCCAGCAGCCAAGAAGATTCTGTAGGCTTGCAGTATTTT	CASSQEDSVGLQYF
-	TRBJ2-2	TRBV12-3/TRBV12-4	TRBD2	TGTGCCAGCAGTTTTGGGGCTAGCGGGTTCGGGGAGCTGTTTTTT	CASSFGASGFGELFF
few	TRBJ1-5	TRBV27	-	TGTGCCAGCACCCGGGACCTTGGTCAGCCCCAGCATTTT	CASTRDLGQPQHF
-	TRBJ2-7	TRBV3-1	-	TGTGCCAGCAGCCAATCACCGTCCCGGTCCGAGCAGTACTTC	CASSQSPSRSEQYF
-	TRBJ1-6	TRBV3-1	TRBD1	TGTGCCAGCAGCCAGCCCCAGGGGGCCGCCAATTCACCCCTCCACTTT	CASSQPQGAANSPLHF
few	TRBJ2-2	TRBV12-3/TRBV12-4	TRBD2	TGTGCCAGCAGTTCCAGGCGGGAGGGCACCGGGGAGCTGTTTTTT	CASSSRREGTGELFF
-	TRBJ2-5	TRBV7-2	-	TGTGCCAGCAGCCCTGCGTACCAAGAGACCCAGTACTTC	CASSPAYQETQYF
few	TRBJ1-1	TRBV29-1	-	TGCAGCGTTGAGGGACCCTCAGGGATTGGGAACACTGAAGCTTTCTTT	CSVEGPSGIGNTEAFF
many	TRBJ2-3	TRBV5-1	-	TGCGCCAGCAGCCAAGAGGGCGAGTTCACAGATACGCAGTATTTT	CASSQEGEFTDTQYF
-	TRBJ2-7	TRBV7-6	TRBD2	TGTGCCACCAGCTTAAGGGCTAGCGGGAGATCTGGGGAGCAGTACTTC	CATSLRASGRSGEQYF
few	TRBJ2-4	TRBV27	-	TGTGCCAGCAGAAAGGAGGGACAATCAGGGAGAAACATTCAGTACTTC	CASRKEGQSGRNIQYF
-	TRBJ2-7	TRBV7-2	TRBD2	TGTGCCAGCAGCCCCTCCGGGAGGCTACTTCGGGAGCAGTACTTC	CASSPSGRLLREQYF
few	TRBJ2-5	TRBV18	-	TGTGCCAGCTCGCCGGACAATACCAAAGAGACCCAGTACTTC	CASSPDNTKETQYF
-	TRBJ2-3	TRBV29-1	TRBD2	TGCAGCGTTGACTTTAGCGGGAGGGCCTCAGATACGCAGTATTTT	CSVDFSGRASDTQYF
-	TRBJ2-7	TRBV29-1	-	TGCAGCGTTGTACCTGGAAACTCCTACGAGCAGTACTTC	CSVVPGNSYEQYF
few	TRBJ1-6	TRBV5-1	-	TGCGCCAGCAGCCCCGGGGCTGATTCACCCCTCCACTTT	CASSPGADSPLHF
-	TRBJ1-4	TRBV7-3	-	TGTGCCAGCAGCCCCACAGGCGGATCTAATGAAAAACTGTTTTTT	CASSPTGGSNEKLFF
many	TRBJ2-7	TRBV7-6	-	TGTGCCAGCAGCAAATCAGGTTACGAGCAGTACTTC	CASSKSGYEQYF
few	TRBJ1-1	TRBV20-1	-	TGCAGTGCTAGAGATTACAGATTTTCAAACACTGAAGCTTTCTTT	CSARDYRFSNTEAFF
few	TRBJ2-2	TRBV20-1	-	TGCAGTGCTCATAGACTAGTGGACACCGGGGAGCTGTTTTTT	CSAHRLVDTGELFF
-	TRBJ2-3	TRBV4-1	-	TGCGCCAGCAGCCAAGATCAAGCGGTTACAGATACGCAGTATTTT	CASSQDQAVTDTQYF
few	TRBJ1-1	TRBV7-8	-	TGTGCCAGCAGCTTTAGCTACATGAACACTGAAGCTTTCTTT	CASSFSYMNTEAFF
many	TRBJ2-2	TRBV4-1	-	TGCGCCAGCAGCCACAGGGGCGGGGGCACCGGGGAGCTGTTTTTT	CASSHRGGGTGELFF
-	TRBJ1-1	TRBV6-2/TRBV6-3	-	TGTGCCAGCAGTTATGGGACGGAGAACACTGAAGCTTTCTTT	CASSYGTENTEAFF
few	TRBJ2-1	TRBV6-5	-	TGTGCCAGCAGTTACTCGACGACAGAAGGTGAGCAGTTCTTC	CASSYSTTEGEQFF
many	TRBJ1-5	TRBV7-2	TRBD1	TGTGCCAGCACGCTCTTACAGGGGGCTAAGCAGCCCCAGCATTTT	CASTLLQGAKQPQHF
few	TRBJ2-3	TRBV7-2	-	TGTGCCAGCAGCCGGAGGACGCCCAAGCTTTGGGGGGATACGCAGTATTTT	CASSRRTPKLWGDTQYF
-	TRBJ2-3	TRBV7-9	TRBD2	TGTGCCAGCACCACAAGCGGGGTCCCAGATACGCAGTATTTT	CASTTSGVPDTQYF
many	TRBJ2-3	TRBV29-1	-	TGCAGCGTGATAAATCCCGATACGCAGTATTTT	CSVINPDTQYF
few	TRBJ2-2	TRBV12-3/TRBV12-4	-	TGTGCCAGCAGTCCGAGCGGTCCCGGGGAGCTGTTTTTT	CASSPSGPGELFF
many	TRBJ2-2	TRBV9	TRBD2	TGTGCCAGCAGCACAAGCCTCGGACTAGCGGCTAACACCGGGGAGCTGTTTTTT	CASSTSLGLAANTGELFF